A single T cell receptor beta chain is shown here with its context. Investigators isolated RNA and reverse transcribed it into cDNA to act as the sequencing template. Using immunoSEQ multiplex PCR, the repertoire was profiled, and TCRdb retains in-frame clones only, with some absent. The sample comprises about 190,000 clones, about 60% of which are singletons, and around an eighth rests with the top ten. Sample treatment: oral pan-JAK inhibitor, 5-10 mg twice daily. The sample belongs to a study of CD8+ T cells in alopecia areata. Germline assignment: CDR1 GTSNPN and CDR2 SVGIG (reference sequence). The germline V and J ends were trimmed by 0 bases and 6 bases, with 9 bases remaining between them. CDR3 length: 12 residues.

The J gene is TRBJ2-7, the V gene TRBV30; the D is unclear. The sample consisted of CD8+ T cells sorted from blood, taken at week 24, from a patient treated with tofacitinib. The receptor was derived from a human donor with alopecia areata. In DNA form, the CDR3 reads TGTGCCTGGAGTGTTCCTGAGGTCGAGCAGTACTTC. Protein: CAWSVPEVEQYF.